This T cell receptor beta chain was sequenced during a study of a mutant IDH1 vaccine in newly diagnosed glioma. Study summary: Most had both radiotherapy and temozolomide beforehand; others had only one.

Produced via immunoSEQ multiplex PCR; TCRdb's table is partial and in-frame only. The sample holds about 41,000 clones, about 79% seen once. Time point: week 23, last vaccination. All doses held 300 ug of mutant IDH1 20-mer peptide, with topical imiquimod. A remark on this clone: Its target is not known.

The clonotype originates from a middle-aged woman with glioma. Some clones in this sample may be carry-over from other donors' samples. This specimen consisted of PBMCs, obtained from a glioma patient whose treatment included an IDH1 peptide vaccine.

CDR3 loop: CASSLLAGGIDEQFF. In nucleotides, the CDR3 is TGTGCCAGCAGTTTACTAGCGGGGGGGATCGATGAGCAGTTCTTC. The chain has TRBV6-4 and TRBJ2-1, with TRBD2 matching 13 bases. There are 15 residues in the CDR3. With V trimmed by 5 bases and J by 8 bases, 6 bases remained unmatched. CDR1 MRHNA and CDR2 SNTAGT come from the germline V gene.